One sample yielded the 15 T cell receptor beta chains listed below, sequenced in a study of T cells in tuberculosis. The table came from immunoSEQ multiplex PCR; TCRdb's copy has only in-frame clones and leaves some out. Among 35,000 to 40,000 clones, 90% to 95% were seen once, and the ten largest hold 9.5% to 13%. The source material was PBMCs. These receptors were taken from a donor aged 5 to 30 with latent tuberculosis or without tuberculosis infection. Some clones in this sample may be carry-over from other donors' samples.

The chain combines TRBV11-2 with TRBJ1-2, with 9 bases matching TRBD1. Per germline, CDR1 SGHAT and CDR2 FQNNGV. The CDR3 is 14 amino acids. The V segment lost 0 bases and the J segment 6 bases; nucleotides outside the gene matches: 2. CDR3 sequence: CASSLERDRDGYTF. The CDR3 DNA reads TGTGCCAGCAGCTTAGAGAGGGACAGGGATGGCTACACCTTC.

This clone was observed a single time. This chain connects TRBV7-9 to TRBJ1-2; 10 bases are a match to TRBD1. V shed 1 base, J shed 8 bases, and the junction held 4 bases outside the gene matches. The CDR3 has 14 residues. Germline V gene sequence: CDR1 SEHNR, CDR2 FQNEAQ (reference sequence). CDR3 coding DNA: TGTGCCAGCAGCTTAGGGACAGGGGGAAAAGGCTACACCTTC. It is translated as CASSLGTGGKGYTF.

This chain links TRBV6-6 with TRBJ1-1; D might be TRBD1 (5 bases). This CDR3 has 13 residues. V was shortened by 2 bases and J by 3 bases, with 7 bases between the two germline ends. In germline, CDR1 is MNHNY, CDR2 SVGAGI (reference sequence). CDR3 coding DNA: TGTGCCAGCAGTTACGGCAGGGACACTGAAGCTTTCTTT. Protein product: CASSYGRDTEAFF.

This rearrangement joins TRBV9 to TRBJ2-1; D is perhaps TRBD1 (6 bases). The V end was cut by 2 bases, the J end by 2 bases, with 14 bases between. Germline loops: CDR1 SGDLS, CDR2 YYNGEE. CDR3 length: 16 amino acids. For the CDR3, the DNA is TGTGCCAGCAGCGTGGATTCCGGGACAACCTACAATGAGCAGTTCTTC. Protein sequence: CASSVDSGTTYNEQFF.

This clone appeared a few times. This chain uses TRBV7-8 with TRBJ2-7; D may be TRBD1 (6 bases). This CDR3 region has 14 residues. The ends were cut back, 5 bases at V and 0 bases at J, with 11 bases in the middle. The germline V gene has CDR1 SGHVS and CDR2 FQNEAQ. The CDR3 here is CASSGGQYSYEQYF. CDR3 coding DNA: TGTGCCAGCAGCGGGGGACAATACTCCTACGAGCAGTACTTC.

The rearrangement joins TRBV25-1 to TRBJ2-1; weak D call: TRBD1 (6 bases). The CDR3 covers 14 residues. With 6 bases removed from V and 6 bases from J, the gap between germline ends came to 15 bases. CDR1 and CDR2 (germline): MGHDK, SYGVNS. CDR3 sequence: CASRPGEGANEQFF. The CDR3 coding sequence is TGTGCCAGCAGACCAGGGGAAGGAGCCAATGAGCAGTTCTTC.

For this clone: A junction end diverges from the germline sequence, so it may reflect a read error. This sample also contains other DNA sequences that code for the same CDR3. The chain couples TRBV2 to TRBJ1-1; 8 nucleotides line up with TRBD1. This CDR3 has 15 residues. The germline V gene has CDR1 SNHLY and CDR2 FYNNEI. The DNA of the CDR3 is TGTGCCAGCAGGAACTCAGGGGGCGTGAACACTGAAGCTTTTTTT. The encoded protein is CASRNSGGVNTEAFF.

The V and J genes are TRBV11-2 and TRBJ2-3; 11 bases are a match to TRBD2. J gave up 3 bases and V 3 bases, and 2 bases lay outside the gene matches. Germline CDR1 reads SGHAT; CDR2 reads FQNNGV. The CDR3 consists of 15 residues. The CDR3 DNA reads TGTGCCAGCAGCTTTAGCGGGGGGGTGACAGATACGCAGTATTTT. Translating gives CASSFSGGVTDTQYF.

About this clone: Other DNA sequences of this sample code for an identical CDR3. The chain links TRBV19 to TRBJ1-5, with 7 bases that match TRBD1. Per the germline V gene, CDR1 is LNHDA and CDR2 is SQIVND (reference sequence). V trimming: 4 bases; J trimming: 2 bases; junction bases outside the gene matches: 2. The CDR3 contains 14 residues. CDR3 amino acids: CASSTDRGNQPQHF. The CDR3 DNA sequence: TGTGCCAGTAGTACCGACAGGGGCAATCAGCCCCAGCATTTT.

The chain uses TRBV4-1 and TRBJ2-3; 8 bases line up with TRBD1. The CDR3 is made up of 15 amino acids. Looked up from germline, CDR1 is MGHRA and CDR2 is YSYEKL. The ends lost 5 bases at V and 0 bases at J; junction bases unmatched: 4. The CDR3: CASSWTGLSTDTQYF. CDR3 DNA: TGCGCCAGCAGCTGGACAGGGTTAAGCACAGATACGCAGTATTTT.

V is TRBV27 and J is TRBJ1-1, with D maybe TRBD1 (5 bases). Trimming removed 5 bases from V and 1 base from J, with 8 bases in between. Germline-derived CDR1 and CDR2 are MNHEY and SMNVEV (reference sequence). The CDR3 covers 13 residues. CDR3 sequence: CASSRTPNTEAFF. The CDR3 DNA reads as TGTGCCAGCAGTCGGACACCGAACACTGAAGCTTTCTTT.

The V and J genes are TRBV19 and TRBJ2-7, with 11 bases lining up with TRBD1. Germline V gives CDR1 LNHDA, CDR2 SQIVND (reference sequence). This CDR3 has 14 amino acids. With 7 bases clipped from V and 3 bases from J, the junction kept 5 bases outside the gene matches. In nucleotides, the CDR3 is TGTGCCAGTACTCCTGGGACAGGGGGCTACGAGCAGTACTTC. Its protein product is CASTPGTGGYEQYF.

The chain recombines TRBV4-3 with TRBJ2-1, with 11 bases matching TRBD2. From germline, CDR1 is LGHNA and CDR2 YSLEER. CDR3 length: 15 amino acids. The V gene end was trimmed by 6 bases and the J gene end by 2 bases; junction bases not matched to a gene: 3. As DNA, the CDR3 is TGCGCCAGCAGTAATAGCGGGGGGGCCTACAATGAGCAGTTCTTC. The encoded protein is CASSNSGGAYNEQFF.

The V call is TRBV5-8, the J call TRBJ2-1; 7 nucleotides line up with TRBD2. CDR3 length: 15 residues. Germline CDR1 is SGHTS and CDR2 is YDEGEE. Trimming at V came to 4 bases and at J to 3 bases, leaving 7 bases not matched to a gene. The CDR3 reads CASSPGERGYNEQFF. The CDR3 region has the DNA TGTGCCAGCAGCCCCGGGGAGCGGGGCTACAATGAGCAGTTCTTC.

This clone was found a few times. This chain connects TRBV10-1 to TRBJ1-2; no clear D. V shed 2 bases and J shed 8 bases, with 12 bases lying between them. CDR3 size: 13 residues. Germline V CDR1 and CDR2: WNHNN, SYGVQD (reference sequence). This CDR3 is CASSETDMAGYTF. In DNA form, the CDR3 reads TGCGCCAGCAGTGAGACAGACATGGCCGGCTACACCTTC.